This T cell receptor beta chain is drawn from a study of a mutant IDH1 vaccine in newly diagnosed glioma. Study information: The treated population exhibited a male proportion of roughly 62%, a female proportion of around 40%, and a mean age of 40.4 years. Every participant had undergone radiotherapy, temozolomide, or both before, and most underwent both.

This table comes from immunoSEQ multiplex PCR, and its TCRdb copy is limited to in-frame clones, with some not included. The table has around 92,000 clones, roughly 89% seen once; the top ten hold 0.5% to 0.6%. Time point defined: baseline, week 1 (first vaccination visit). The treatment: pre-vaccination baseline after standard-of-care therapy. V lost 4 bases, J lost 0 bases, and 4 bases lay in between. The CDR3 runs to 12 residues. Germline V gives CDR1 SGHRS, CDR2 YFSETQ. The V gene is TRBV5-1, the J gene TRBJ2-5; D call uncertain. The clonotype was recovered from a woman aged 45-65 years with glioma. Sequenced here: PBMCs, sampled from a glioma patient treated with radiotherapy, temozolomide or both. This CDR3 is CASSRYQETQYF. CDR3 in DNA: TGCGCCAGCAGCAGGTACCAAGAGACCCAGTACTTC.